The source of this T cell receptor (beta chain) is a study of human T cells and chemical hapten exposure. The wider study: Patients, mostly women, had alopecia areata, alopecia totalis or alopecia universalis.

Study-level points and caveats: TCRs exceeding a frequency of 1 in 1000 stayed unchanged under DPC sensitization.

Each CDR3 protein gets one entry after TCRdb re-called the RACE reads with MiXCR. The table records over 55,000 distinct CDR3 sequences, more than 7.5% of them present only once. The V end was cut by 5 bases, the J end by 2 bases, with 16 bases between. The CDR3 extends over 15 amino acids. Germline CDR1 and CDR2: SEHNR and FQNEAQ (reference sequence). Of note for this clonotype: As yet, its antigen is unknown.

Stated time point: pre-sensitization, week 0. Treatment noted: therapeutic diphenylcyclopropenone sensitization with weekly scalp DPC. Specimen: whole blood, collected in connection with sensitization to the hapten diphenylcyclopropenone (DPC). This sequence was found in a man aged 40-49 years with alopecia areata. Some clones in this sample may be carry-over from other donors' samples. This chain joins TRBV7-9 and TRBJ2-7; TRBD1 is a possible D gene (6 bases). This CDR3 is CASSDTPTGTYEQYF. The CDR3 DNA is TGTGCCAGCAGCGATACACCGACAGGAACCTACGAGCAGTACTTC.